This T cell receptor (beta chain) was captured by sequencing in a study of cytomegalovirus exposure and HLA in healthy donors. Notes on the study in general: The classifier reportedly diagnosed cytomegalovirus status with high sensitivity and specificity. Indistinguishable V segments such as TRBV6-2 and TRBV6-3 were excluded. Cytomegalovirus-associated status was assigned to 150 to 200 TCR beta chains.

PCR involved 60 Vbeta and 13 Jbeta primers. Sequencing used immunoSEQ multiplex PCR; TCRdb keeps in-frame clones, though not all of them. Of 150,000 to 200,000 clones in the sample, approximately 83% were seen once. Only a few counts were recorded for this clone. Its cognate antigen is unknown. Germline V gene sequence: CDR1 SEHNR, CDR2 FQNEAQ (reference sequence). With 10 bases removed from V and 11 bases from J, the gap between germline ends came to 12 bases. CDR3 length equals 10 residues. The gene calls are TRBV7-9 and TRBJ1-5; the D is unclear. The specimen was PBMCs. This clonotype originated in a man between 18 and 29 years old in good health and CMV-seropositive. Written as DNA, the CDR3 is TGTGCCACCTTGTGGGAGACCCAGCATTTT. Its protein is CATLWETQHF.